This passage covers 29 T cell receptor beta chains from one sample sequenced in a study of T-cell reconstitution after alpha-beta-depleted transplantation in children. Researchers prepared the TCRbeta library using unique molecular identifiers, the study reports. TCRdb re-derived calls from the PCR reads in MiXCR, one entry per CDR3 protein. This table holds hundreds of thousands of distinct CDR3 sequences, around 10% found once. Sequencing used peripheral blood, obtained 180 days after TCRalphabeta/CD19-depleted stem cell transplant. The receptors come from a male patient under 10 years old who had a stem cell transplant for chronic granulomatous disease, so the T cells may come from the graft donor.

This clonotype was observed at least ten times. The chain joins TRBV7-6 to TRBJ2-1, with D possibly being TRBD2 (6 bases). This CDR3 spans 16 amino acids. In germline, CDR1 is SGHVS, CDR2 FNYEAQ. The V end was cut by 5 bases, the J end by 4 bases, with 18 bases between. The CDR3 DNA reads as TGTGCCAGCAGCCGCCTCAGCGGGCCTAATTACAATGAGCAGTTCTTC. Its translation: CASSRLSGPNYNEQFF.

This clonotype was seen at least ten times. The chain is built from TRBV6-2 or TRBV6-3 and TRBJ2-1; TRBD2 agrees at 10 bases. This CDR3 comprises 18 residues. Germline assignment: CDR1 MNHEY and CDR2 SVGEGT. Trimming at V came to 6 bases and at J to 4 bases, leaving 15 bases not matched to a gene. The DNA for the CDR3 is TGTGCCAGCAGCACCCCCCAAAGACTAGCGGGTCGGTACAATGAGCAGTTCTTC. Translation gives CASSTPQRLAGRYNEQFF.

For this clonotype: The CDR3 carries no conserved terminal phenylalanine or tryptophan, so it likely arises from a read error. This chain connects TRBV7-8 to TRBJ1-5, with no clear D. This CDR3 is 19 amino acids long. Germline loops: CDR1 SGHVS, CDR2 FQNEAQ. The CDR3 bases are TGTGCCAACAGCTTAGCTCCCACAATAGCAGAGTATACCAATCAGCCCCAGCATTCT. Protein: CANSLAPTIAEYTNQPQHS.

This clonotype was counted many times. The chain recombines TRBV5-1 with TRBJ1-4; no reliable D call. The CDR3 consists of 15 residues. Germline lookup yields CDR1 SGHRS and CDR2 YFSETQ. V was shortened by 0 bases and J by 5 bases, with 11 bases between the two germline ends. In DNA form, the CDR3 reads TGCGCCAGCAGCTTGGGGGTTTTTCAAAATGAAAAACTGTTTTTT. Its protein is CASSLGVFQNEKLFF.

For this clonotype: A read error is possible here, since a much larger clone lies one base away. This chain links TRBV5-8 with TRBJ2-3; D gene unclear. This CDR3 is 16 amino acids long. Germline V gene lookup returns CDR1 SGHTS and CDR2 YDEGEE. CDR3 region: CASSFGALIKADTQFF. In nucleotides, the CDR3 is TGTGCCAGCAGCTTTGGTGCCCTGATTAAGGCAGATACGCAGTTTTTT.

This chain links TRBV19 with TRBJ2-7, with 9 positions matching TRBD1. V lost 10 bases to trimming and J lost 1 base; unmatched junction nucleotides: 14. This CDR3 is built from 16 residues. The V gene's germline CDR1 is LNHDA and CDR2 SQIVND (reference sequence). The CDR3 here is CATNAPTGGRSYEQYF. CDR3 DNA: TGTGCCACTAACGCACCGACAGGGGGACGATCCTACGAGCAGTACTTC.

This clonotype has ten or more counts. V gene TRBV12-3 or TRBV12-4 combines with J gene TRBJ1-5; D is possibly TRBD1 (5 bases). The CDR3 consists of 15 residues. Trimming cost V 3 bases and J 6 bases, with 15 bases left between them. The CDR3 DNA is TGTGCCAGCAGTTTTGGGGGAGATGGTGTTCAGCCCCAGCATTTT. Translating it yields CASSFGGDGVQPQHF.

With regard to this clonotype: A read error is the likely source, as a far larger clone sits one nucleotide away. The V gene is TRBV4-2, the J gene TRBJ2-1; D is uncertain. From germline, CDR1 is LGHNA and CDR2 YNFKEQ. This CDR3 contains 18 residues. The CDR3 sequence is CARSPWANPLLSYNEQFF. CDR3 nucleotides: TGTGCCAGGAGCCCATGGGCAAATCCGTTACTCTCCTACAATGAGCAGTTCTTC.

A word on this clonotype: A much larger clone lies one base from this, so it may be a read error. The rearrangement uses TRBV5-1 and TRBJ2-1; TRBD2 matches at 13 bases. This CDR3 has 17 residues. Germline V gives CDR1 SGHRS, CDR2 YFSETQ. The CDR3 region has the DNA TGCGCCTGCAGCTTTGGGACTAGCGGGAAGGCTTACAATGAGCAGTTCTTC. This sequence encodes CACSFGTSGKAYNEQFF. The full variable domain, with the rest looked up from reference TRBV5-1 and TRBJ2-1, is KAGVTQTPRYLIKTRGQQVTLSCSPISGHRSVSWYQQTPGQGLQFLFEYFSETQRNKGNFPGRFSGRQFSNSRSEMNVSTLELGDSALYLCACSFGTSGKAYNEQFFGPGTRLTVL.

With regard to this clonotype: Just one base apart from a much larger clone, this may be a read error. The chain is built from TRBV27 and TRBJ2-1; D gene unclear. Trimming pared 0 bases from V and 4 bases from J, leaving 13 bases between. The V gene's germline CDR1 is MNHEY and CDR2 SMNVEV (reference sequence). This CDR3 region has 16 residues. CDR3 coding DNA: TGTGCCAGCAGTTTATCGGCAGTGGGGTTTTACAATGAGCAGTTCTTC. Translation: CASSLSAVGFYNEQFF.

This clonotype has just a few counts. The chain has TRBV2 and TRBJ1-4, with a tentative D call TRBD1 (5 bases). V was pared by 5 bases and J by 0 bases, with 10 bases between. The germline gives CDR1 SNHLY, CDR2 FYNNEI. This CDR3 spans 15 amino acids. DNA for the CDR3: TGTGCCAGCAGTTTCCAGGGTACAACTAATGAAAAACTGTTTTTT. Protein product: CASSFQGTTNEKLFF.

At least ten counts were recorded for this clonotype. The chain joins TRBV29-1 to TRBJ2-7, with 7 bases matching TRBD2. CDR1 and CDR2 from the germline V gene are SQVTM and ANQGSEA. Unmatched junction bases numbered 4, after V lost 6 bases and J lost 2 bases. CDR3 length: 12 residues. The CDR3 is CSVSSGAYEQYF. The DNA of the CDR3 is TGCAGCGTCTCTAGCGGTGCCTACGAGCAGTACTTC.

J is TRBJ2-7 and V is TRBV7-9; 13 nucleotides align to TRBD2. The V and J ends lost 6 bases and 0 bases, in that order; junction bases with no gene match: 2. The CDR3 extends over 15 amino acids. Germline V gene lookup returns CDR1 SEHNR and CDR2 FQNEAQ (reference sequence). CDR3 coding DNA: TGTGCCAGCAGTTGGACTAGCGGGAGCTCCTACGAGCAGTACTTC. It is translated as CASSWTSGSSYEQYF.

At least ten counts were recorded for this clonotype. The J gene is TRBJ2-5, the V gene TRBV5-8; D may be TRBD2 (5 bases). Germline V gene data show CDR1 as SGHTS and CDR2 as YDEGEE. The ends were cut back, 4 bases at V and 5 bases at J, with 18 bases in the middle. There are 15 residues in the CDR3. CDR3 in amino acids: CASSPRWAGTETQYF. The CDR3 DNA follows: TGTGCCAGCAGCCCCAGGTGGGCGGGTACGGAGACCCAGTACTTC.

Of note for this clonotype: One end of the junction varies from germline; a read error may be responsible. The rearrangement uses TRBV11-2 and TRBJ2-3; TRBD2 agrees at 10 bases. The CDR3 sequence is 19 residues long. Germline V gene data show CDR1 as SGHAT and CDR2 as FQNNGV. CDR3 nucleotides: TGTGCCGGCAGCTTAGATCTGCGTCTAGCGGGAGTCGGGACGGATACGCAGTATTTT. This gives the protein CAGSLDLRLAGVGTDTQYF.

This clonotype has a count of ten or more. The rearrangement joins TRBV7-9 to TRBJ1-3, with D uncertain. Germline V gene sequence: CDR1 SEHNR, CDR2 FQNEAQ (reference sequence). Trimming took off 5 bases at V and 4 bases at J, with 6 bases between the two ends. This CDR3 has 12 amino acids. CDR3: CASSRTGNTIYF. The CDR3 DNA is TGTGCCAGCAGCCGGACGGGAAACACCATATATTTT.

This clonotype was detected many times. The chain uses TRBV3-1 and TRBJ1-4; D unresolved. Germline CDR1 LGHDT, CDR2 YNNKEL (reference sequence). V gave up 4 bases and J gave up 0 bases, with 0 bases separating them. The CDR3 is 12 amino acids. CDR3 nucleotides: TGTGCCAGCAGCCCAACTAATGAAAAACTGTTTTTT. Its protein product is CASSPTNEKLFF.

At least ten counts were recorded for this clonotype. V gene TRBV28 combines with J gene TRBJ2-2; D is tentatively TRBD1 or TRBD2 (5 bases each). Per germline, CDR1 MDHEN and CDR2 SYDVKM. Trimming took off 0 bases at V and 0 bases at J, with 8 bases between the two ends. This CDR3 is 16 amino acids long. The CDR3 nucleotides read TGTGCCAGCAGTTTATGGGGACGGTCGAACACCGGGGAGCTGTTTTTT. Amino acids: CASSLWGRSNTGELFF.

This clonotype has ten or more counts. The J gene is TRBJ2-5, the V gene TRBV5-1; possible D gene TRBD1, 6 bases. With 6 bases removed from V and 1 base from J, the gap between germline ends came to 13 bases. The CDR3 consists of 14 residues. From germline, CDR1 is SGHRS and CDR2 YFSETQ. CDR3 in DNA: TGCGCCAGCAAGGCCCCAGGGGTCCAAGAGACCCAGTACTTC. Translating it yields CASKAPGVQETQYF.

The table lists this clonotype with many counts. CDR3 sequence (DNA): TGTGCCAGCAGCCTACCGGCACAGGGCTCCTATAATTCACCCCTCCACTTT. This gives the protein CASSLPAQGSYNSPLHF. V usage is TRBV7-9 and J usage is TRBJ1-6; D might be TRBD1 (6 bases). The germline V and J ends were trimmed by 5 bases and 0 bases, with 14 bases remaining between them. This CDR3 contains 17 residues. CDR1 is SEHNR and CDR2 is FQNEAQ in the germline V gene (reference sequence). The variable domain in full, completed from reference TRBV7-9 and TRBJ1-6, reads DTGVSQNPRHKITKRGQNVTFRCDPISEHNRLYWYRQTLGQGPEFLTYFQNEAQLEKSRLLSDRFSAERPKGSFSTLEIQRTEQGDSAMYLCASSLPAQGSYNSPLHFGNGTRLTVT.

This clonotype was seen repeatedly, ten times or more. Here the CDR3 reads CASENRGDKTYEQYF. The DNA for the CDR3 is TGTGCCAGCGAAAACCGAGGGGACAAAACCTACGAGCAGTACTTC. The V call is TRBV7-9, the J call TRBJ2-7, with D possibly matching TRBD1 (6 bases). Per the germline V gene, CDR1 is SEHNR and CDR2 is FQNEAQ (reference sequence). The CDR3 is 15 amino acids. V was shortened by 8 bases and J by 2 bases, with 19 bases between the two germline ends. The full variable domain, with the rest looked up from reference TRBV7-9 and TRBJ2-7, is DTGVSQNPRHKITKRGQNVTFRCDPISEHNRLYWYRQTLGQGPEFLTYFQNEAQLEKSRLLSDRFSAERPKGSFSTLEIQRTEQGDSAMYLCASENRGDKTYEQYFGPGTRLTVT.

Ten or more counts support this clonotype. J is TRBJ2-5 and V is TRBV20-1, with D possibly TRBD2 on 6 matching bases. The germline V gene encodes CDR1 DFQATT and CDR2 SNEGSKA (reference sequence). The CDR3 is 16 residues long. V lost 0 bases to trimming and J lost 2 bases, with 16 bases between them. The CDR3: CSARDSLRDFQETQYF. CDR3 DNA: TGCAGTGCTAGAGACTCCCTCCGGGACTTTCAAGAGACCCAGTACTTC.

This clonotype appeared many times. Here the CDR3 DNA reads TGTGCCAGCAGTGTTAGCCACGAGACCCAGTACTTC. This sequence encodes CASSVSHETQYF. V usage is TRBV2 and J usage is TRBJ2-5; D call uncertain. V lost 4 bases, J lost 5 bases, and 8 bases lay in between. In germline, CDR1 is SNHLY, CDR2 FYNNEI. CDR3 length equals 12 residues.

This clonotype came up many times. This chain joins TRBV12-3 or TRBV12-4 and TRBJ2-2, with 8 bases identical to TRBD1. CDR3 length: 14 amino acids. The junction had 3 bases not matched to a gene; V was cut back by 2 bases and J by 7 bases. The CDR3 DNA follows: TGTGCCAGCAGTTTACGACAGGGGAACGGGGAGCTGTTTTTT. This codes for CASSLRQGNGELFF.

Turning to this clonotype: Since a much larger clone is just one base distant, this may be a read error. The genes are TRBV6-6 and TRBJ1-1, with D perhaps matching TRBD1 (5 bases). The CDR3 sequence is 12 residues long. Germline V gene lookup returns CDR1 MNHNY and CDR2 SVGAGI (reference sequence). This CDR3 reads CVTCSGATEAFF. The CDR3 DNA reads TGTGTCACCTGCAGTGGGGCCACTGAAGCTTTCTTT.

This clonotype was seen repeatedly, ten times or more. The J gene is TRBJ2-3, the V gene TRBV5-1; 7 nucleotides match TRBD2. The J segment lost 0 bases and the V segment lost 5 bases, leaving 6 bases of the junction unmatched. The germline V gene encodes CDR1 SGHRS and CDR2 YFSETQ. CDR3 length: 15 amino acids. The DNA for the CDR3 is TGCGCCAGCAGATTCCTAGCGGAAAGCACAGATACGCAGTATTTT. This translates into CASRFLAESTDTQYF.

This clonotype was detected ten times or more. V and J are TRBV28 and TRBJ2-2; TRBD2 might be the D (7 bases). This CDR3 contains 15 residues. Per germline, CDR1 MDHEN and CDR2 SYDVKM. Trimming pared 8 bases from V and 1 base from J, leaving 14 bases between. The CDR3 sequence: CASGGARVNTGELFF. DNA of the CDR3: TGTGCCAGCGGGGGGGCCAGGGTGAACACCGGGGAGCTGTTTTTT.

This clonotype was detected ten times or more. This chain connects TRBV11-3 to TRBJ2-5; D gene uncertain. The CDR3 runs to 13 residues. The V gene's germline CDR1 is SGHNT and CDR2 YENEEA. V was shortened by 3 bases and J by 7 bases, with 12 bases between the two germline ends. The chain's CDR3 is CASSFSSPGTQYF. DNA of the CDR3: TGTGCCAGCAGCTTCTCCTCACCCGGGACCCAGTACTTC.

This clonotype showed up many times. The chain couples TRBV6-5 to TRBJ2-1; the match to TRBD2 covers 8 bases. Germline-derived CDR1 and CDR2 are MNHEY and SVGAGI. The CDR3 runs 15 residues. With 0 bases clipped from V and 5 bases from J, the junction kept 3 bases outside the gene matches. CDR3 in DNA: TGTGCCAGCAGTTACTCTGGTAGCGGGGACAATGAGCAGTTCTTC. Translation gives CASSYSGSGDNEQFF.